This T cell receptor (beta chain) was sequenced during a study of cytomegalovirus exposure and HLA in healthy donors. General study results and limits: In an earlier analysis, in some 600 donors, most V segments appeared productive either ~90% or ~30% of the time.

About this clone: Its antigen remains unknown.

Vbeta (60) and Jbeta (13) primers were used in the PCR. Clones were sequenced by immunoSEQ multiplex PCR, and TCRdb holds only the in-frame ones, with some missing. Recorded for this sample: 150,000 to 200,000 clones. The CDR3 has 16 amino acids. Unmatched junction bases numbered 7, after V lost 3 bases and J lost 1 base. Per the germline V gene, CDR1 is LNHDA and CDR2 is SQIVND (reference sequence). This sequence was found in a boy aged 10-17 years in good health and CMV-seronegative. The chain combines TRBV19 with TRBJ2-3; 7 bases agree with TRBD1. The sequenced material came from PBMCs. The CDR3 bases are TGTGCCAGTAGTATGACCCGGGACAGACGCACAGATACGCAGTATTTT. It translates to CASSMTRDRRTDTQYF. Based on the CDR3 plus reference TRBV19 and TRBJ2-3, the full variable domain is DGGITQSPKYLFRKEGQNVTLSCEQNLNHDAMYWYRQDPGQGLRLIYYSQIVNDFQKGDIAEGYSVSREKKESFPLTVTSAQKNPTAFYLCASSMTRDRRTDTQYFGPGTRLTVL.